This T cell receptor beta chain was profiled in a study of graft-versus-host responses after intestinal transplantation. Study background: As for transplant type, recipients had multivisceral, liver-intestinal, or isolated intestinal grafts. Every recipient underwent anti-thymocyte globulin induction, then tacrolimus and steroids for approximately three years. General observations from the study: Recipient-marrow GvH clones were detected, some having first appeared in ileum or blood. The presence of high graft-versus-host to host-versus-graft clonal ratios in allografts characterized patients with graft-donor T cell macrochimerism.

This clone has more than one count but fewer than ten. What it binds is unknown. Data came from immunoSEQ multiplex PCR; TCRdb stores just in-frame clones and leaves some out. Of about 81,000 clones listed, roughly 91% were seen once; the top ten hold approximately 0.33%. CDR3 length: 15 residues. Per germline, CDR1 MDHEN and CDR2 SYDVKM. Trimming cost V 5 bases and J 5 bases, with 15 bases left between them. V and J are TRBV28 and TRBJ1-4; D is possibly TRBD1 (5 bases). The input for sequencing was unstimulated CD4+ T cells sorted from spleen or lymph node cells, taken before intestinal transplant. The receptor's source is a human donor who received an intestinal transplant. CDR3 in DNA: TGTGCCAGCAGTACCGGGGGAGGCGAAAATGAAAAACTGTTTTTT. Its translation is CASSTGGGENEKLFF.